One and the same sample provided the 6 T cell receptor beta chains below, sequenced in a study of CD8+ T cells in alopecia areata. Extracted RNA was reverse transcribed, and the resulting cDNA served as sequencing template. Produced via immunoSEQ multiplex PCR; TCRdb's table is partial and in-frame only. The table includes around 60,000 clones, more than 45% detected once. Noted treatment: oral pan-JAK inhibitor, 5-10 mg twice daily. This material consisted of CD8+ T cells sorted from blood, taken around week 36, from a patient treated with tofacitinib. These receptors all stem from a human donor with alopecia areata.

Here the CDR3 reads CASSVAGNEQFF. The DNA of the CDR3 is TGTGCCAGCAGCGTAGCTGGCAATGAGCAGTTCTTC. This rearrangement joins TRBV9 to TRBJ2-1; no clear D. Between the trimmed V and J ends, which lost 0 bases and 6 bases, there was a span of 4 bases. From germline, CDR1 is SGDLS and CDR2 YYNGEE. The CDR3 length is 12 residues.

This clone was picked up a small number of times. The chain has TRBV6-5 and TRBJ2-1; the D is unclear. Germline CDR1 and CDR2: MNHEY and SVGAGI. The CDR3 is 9 amino acids. The V and J ends lost 6 bases and 9 bases respectively, with 3 bases between them. The CDR3 DNA is TGTGCCAGCAGAGGTGAGCAGTTCTTC. It translates to CASRGEQFF.

In this sample, this clone turned up a few times. The chain is built from TRBV29-1 and TRBJ2-4, with D uncertain. Per germline, CDR1 SQVTM and CDR2 ANQGSEA. V dropped 1 base and J dropped 0 bases, with 1 base sitting between them. This CDR3 has 12 residues. CDR3 sequence (DNA): TGCAGCGTTGAAGGAGCCAAAAACATTCAGTACTTC. It yields the protein CSVEGAKNIQYF.

This rearrangement joins TRBV9 to TRBJ2-3, with 7 positions matching TRBD2. Germline CDR1 and CDR2: SGDLS and YYNGEE. After removal of 2 bases from V and 3 bases from J, the junction contained 6 bases not matched to a gene. There are 15 residues in the CDR3. CDR3 protein: CASSVGGSPTDTQYF. The CDR3 DNA reads TGTGCCAGCAGCGTGGGCGGGAGTCCAACAGATACGCAGTATTTT.

The chain has TRBV5-6 and TRBJ2-3; D uncertain. Trimming removed 2 bases from V and 6 bases from J, with 19 bases in between. CDR1 is SGHDT and CDR2 is YYEEEE in the germline V gene. This CDR3 is built from 16 residues. CDR3 DNA sequence: TGTGCCAGCAGCTTTCGCCCAGACATTCAAATGGATACGCAGTATTTT. Its protein is CASSFRPDIQMDTQYF.

CDR3 in DNA: TGTGCCAGCCTGACTCTAAACACCGGGGAGCTGTTTTTT. Amino acid sequence: CASLTLNTGELFF. This chain joins TRBV19 and TRBJ2-2, with unresolved D. CDR3 length equals 13 residues. Trimming stripped 9 bases from V and 2 bases from J, with 10 bases between. Germline lookup yields CDR1 LNHDA and CDR2 SQIVND (reference sequence). Full variable domain (rest looked up from reference TRBV19 and TRBJ2-2): DGGITQSPKYLFRKEGQNVTLSCEQNLNHDAMYWYRQDPGQGLRLIYYSQIVNDFQKGDIAEGYSVSREKKESFPLTVTSAQKNPTAFYLCASLTLNTGELFFGEGSRLTVL.